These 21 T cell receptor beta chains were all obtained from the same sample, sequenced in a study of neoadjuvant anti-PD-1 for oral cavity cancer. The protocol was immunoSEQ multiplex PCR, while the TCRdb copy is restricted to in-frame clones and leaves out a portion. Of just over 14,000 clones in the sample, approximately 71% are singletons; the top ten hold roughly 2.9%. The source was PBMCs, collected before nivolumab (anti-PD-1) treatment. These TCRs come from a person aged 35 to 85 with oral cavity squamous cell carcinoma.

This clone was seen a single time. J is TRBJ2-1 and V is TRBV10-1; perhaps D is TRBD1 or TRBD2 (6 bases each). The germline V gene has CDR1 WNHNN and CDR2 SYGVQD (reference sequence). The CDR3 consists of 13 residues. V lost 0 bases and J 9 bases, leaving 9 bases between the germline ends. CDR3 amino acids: CASSESPGAEQFF. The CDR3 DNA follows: TGCGCCAGCAGTGAGTCTCCGGGGGCTGAGCAGTTCTTC.

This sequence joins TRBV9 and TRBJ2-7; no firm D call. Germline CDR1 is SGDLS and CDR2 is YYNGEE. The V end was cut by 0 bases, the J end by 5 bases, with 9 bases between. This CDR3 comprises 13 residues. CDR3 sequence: CASSVVGNDEQYF. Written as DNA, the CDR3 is TGTGCCAGCAGCGTAGTAGGTAACGACGAGCAGTACTTC.

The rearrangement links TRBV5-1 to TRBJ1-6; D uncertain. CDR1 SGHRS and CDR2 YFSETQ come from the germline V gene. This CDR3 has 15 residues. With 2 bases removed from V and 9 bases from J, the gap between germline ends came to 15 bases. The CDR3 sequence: CASSLDILVGSPLHF. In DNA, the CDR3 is TGCGCCAGCAGCTTAGACATCCTGGTGGGTTCACCCCTCCACTTT.

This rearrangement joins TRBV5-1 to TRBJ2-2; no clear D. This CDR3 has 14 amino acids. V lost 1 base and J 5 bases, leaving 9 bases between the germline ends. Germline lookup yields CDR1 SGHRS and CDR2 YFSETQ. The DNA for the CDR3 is TGCGCCAGCAGCTTGCCCGATCGTACCGGGGAGCTGTTTTTT. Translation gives CASSLPDRTGELFF.

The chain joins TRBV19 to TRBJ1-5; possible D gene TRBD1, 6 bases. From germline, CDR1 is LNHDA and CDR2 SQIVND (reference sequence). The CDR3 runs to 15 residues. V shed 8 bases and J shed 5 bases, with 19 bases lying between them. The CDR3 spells CASRRYRDVYQPQHF. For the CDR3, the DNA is TGTGCCAGTCGCCGGTACAGGGACGTCTATCAGCCCCAGCATTTT. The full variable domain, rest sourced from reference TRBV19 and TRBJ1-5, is DGGITQSPKYLFRKEGQNVTLSCEQNLNHDAMYWYRQDPGQGLRLIYYSQIVNDFQKGDIAEGYSVSREKKESFPLTVTSAQKNPTAFYLCASRRYRDVYQPQHFGDGTRLSIL.

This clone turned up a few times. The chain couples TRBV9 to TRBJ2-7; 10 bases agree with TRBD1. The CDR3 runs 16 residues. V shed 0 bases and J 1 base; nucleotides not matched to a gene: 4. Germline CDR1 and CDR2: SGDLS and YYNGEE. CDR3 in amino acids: CASSVEAGQGSYEQYF. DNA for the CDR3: TGTGCCAGCAGCGTAGAAGCGGGACAGGGGTCCTACGAGCAGTACTTC.

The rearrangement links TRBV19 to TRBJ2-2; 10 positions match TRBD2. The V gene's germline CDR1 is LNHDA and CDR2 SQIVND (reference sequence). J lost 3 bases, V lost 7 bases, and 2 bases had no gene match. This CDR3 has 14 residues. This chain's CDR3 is CASTLAGYTGELFF. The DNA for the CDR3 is TGTGCCAGTACACTAGCGGGATACACCGGGGAGCTGTTTTTT.

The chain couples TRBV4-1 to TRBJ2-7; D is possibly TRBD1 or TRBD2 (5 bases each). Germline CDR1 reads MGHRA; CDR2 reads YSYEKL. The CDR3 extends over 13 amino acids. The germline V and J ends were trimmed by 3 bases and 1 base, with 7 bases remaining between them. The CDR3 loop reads CASSHGTSYEQYF. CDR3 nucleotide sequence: TGCGCCAGCAGCCACGGGACGTCCTACGAGCAGTACTTC.

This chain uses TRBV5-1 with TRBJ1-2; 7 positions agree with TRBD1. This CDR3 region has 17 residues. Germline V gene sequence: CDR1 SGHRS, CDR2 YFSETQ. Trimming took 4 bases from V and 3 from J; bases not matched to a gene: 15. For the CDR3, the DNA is TGCGCCAGCAGCAACCTGCCCCGGCGACAGGGTTACTATGGCTACACCTTC. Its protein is CASSNLPRRQGYYGYTF.

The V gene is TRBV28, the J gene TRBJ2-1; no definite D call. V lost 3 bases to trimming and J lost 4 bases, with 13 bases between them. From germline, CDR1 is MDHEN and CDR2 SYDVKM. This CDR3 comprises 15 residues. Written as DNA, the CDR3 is TGTGCCAGCAGTTTTACGGGTTTTGGTTACAATGAGCAGTTCTTC. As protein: CASSFTGFGYNEQFF.

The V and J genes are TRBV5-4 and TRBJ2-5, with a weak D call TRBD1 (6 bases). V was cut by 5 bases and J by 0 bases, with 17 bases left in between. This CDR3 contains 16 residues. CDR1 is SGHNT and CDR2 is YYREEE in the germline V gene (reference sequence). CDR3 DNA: TGTGCCAGCAGTTCCAGACTCCAGGGGTACCAAGAGACCCAGTACTTC. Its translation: CASSSRLQGYQETQYF.

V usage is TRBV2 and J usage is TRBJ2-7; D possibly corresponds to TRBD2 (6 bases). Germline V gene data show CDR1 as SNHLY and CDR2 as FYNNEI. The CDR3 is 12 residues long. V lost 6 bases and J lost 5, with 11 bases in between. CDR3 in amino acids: CASRRGFDEQYF. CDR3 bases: TGTGCCAGCAGACGGGGGTTCGACGAGCAGTACTTC.

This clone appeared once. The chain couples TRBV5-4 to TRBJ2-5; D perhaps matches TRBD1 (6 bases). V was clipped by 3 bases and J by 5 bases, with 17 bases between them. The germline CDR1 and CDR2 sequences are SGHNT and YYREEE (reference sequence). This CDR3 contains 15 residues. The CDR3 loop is CASSSWQGSLETQYF. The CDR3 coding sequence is TGTGCCAGCAGCTCGTGGCAGGGGAGTCTCGAGACCCAGTACTTC.

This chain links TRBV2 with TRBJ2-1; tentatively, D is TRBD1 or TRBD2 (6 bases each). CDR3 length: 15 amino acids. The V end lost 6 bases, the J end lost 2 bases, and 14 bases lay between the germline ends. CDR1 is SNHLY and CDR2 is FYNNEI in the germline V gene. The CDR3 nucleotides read TGTGCCAGCAGGGGCGGGACACTACCCTACAATGAGCAGTTCTTC. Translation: CASRGGTLPYNEQFF.

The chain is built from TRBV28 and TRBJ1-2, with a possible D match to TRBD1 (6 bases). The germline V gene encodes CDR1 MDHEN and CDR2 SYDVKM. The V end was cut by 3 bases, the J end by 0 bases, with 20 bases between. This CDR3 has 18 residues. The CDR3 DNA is TGTGCCAGCAGTTTTTCCTGGGGACAACCGGAGCCTAACTATGGCTACACCTTC. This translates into CASSFSWGQPEPNYGYTF.

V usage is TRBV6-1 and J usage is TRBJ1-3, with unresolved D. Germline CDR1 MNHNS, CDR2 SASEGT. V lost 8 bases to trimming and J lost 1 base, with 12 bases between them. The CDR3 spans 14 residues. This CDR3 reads CASSTVGSGNTIYF. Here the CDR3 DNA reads TGTGCCAGCTCGACTGTAGGTTCTGGAAACACCATATATTTT.

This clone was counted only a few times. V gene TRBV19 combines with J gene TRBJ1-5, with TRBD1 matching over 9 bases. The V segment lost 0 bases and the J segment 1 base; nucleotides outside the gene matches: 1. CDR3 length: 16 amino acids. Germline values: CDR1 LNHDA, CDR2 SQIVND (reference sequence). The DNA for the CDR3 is TGTGCCAGTAGTATAGAGGGACAGGGAAGCAATCAGCCCCAGCATTTT. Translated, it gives CASSIEGQGSNQPQHF.

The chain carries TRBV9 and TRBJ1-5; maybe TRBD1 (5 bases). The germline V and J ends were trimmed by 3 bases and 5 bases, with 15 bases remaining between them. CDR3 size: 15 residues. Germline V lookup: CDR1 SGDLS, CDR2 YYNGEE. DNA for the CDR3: TGTGCCAGCAGCGGGAGGGACCTAACTTATCAGCCCCAGCATTTT. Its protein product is CASSGRDLTYQPQHF.

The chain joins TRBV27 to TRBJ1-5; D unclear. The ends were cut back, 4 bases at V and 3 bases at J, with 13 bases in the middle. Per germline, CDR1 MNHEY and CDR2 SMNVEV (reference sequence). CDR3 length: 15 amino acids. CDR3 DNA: TGTGCCAGCAGTTCACCATGGAAGGACAATCAGCCCCAGCATTTT. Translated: CASSSPWKDNQPQHF.

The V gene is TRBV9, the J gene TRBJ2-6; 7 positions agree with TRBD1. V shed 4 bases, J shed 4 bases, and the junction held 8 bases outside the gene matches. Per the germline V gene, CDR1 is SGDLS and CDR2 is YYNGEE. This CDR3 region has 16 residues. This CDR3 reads CASSSQTGSGANVLTF. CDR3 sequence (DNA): TGTGCCAGCAGCTCACAGACAGGGTCCGGGGCCAACGTCCTGACTTTC.

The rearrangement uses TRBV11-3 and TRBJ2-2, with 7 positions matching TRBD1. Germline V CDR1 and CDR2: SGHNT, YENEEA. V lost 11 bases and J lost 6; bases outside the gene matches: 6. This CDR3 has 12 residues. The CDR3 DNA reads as TGTGCCTCAGCGACAGGGCCCGGGGAGCTGTTTTTT. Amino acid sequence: CASATGPGELFF.